The TCR beta chain described here comes from a study of vaccination and CD4 T cells after COVID-19. CDR1 and CDR2 from the germline V gene are DFQATT and SNEGSKA (reference sequence). The V and J ends lost 6 bases and 3 bases, in that order; junction bases with no gene match: 10. CDR3 length: 15 amino acids. The sample holds a few counts of this clonotype. Its antigen is still unknown. Treatment here: roughly nine-day PBMC culture with coronavirus spike peptide pools or control peptides (ViraFEST assay). Oncomine TCR Beta short-read sequencing was applied to DNA from cultured CD4+ T cells. Each CDR3 protein is one row after TCRdb ran MiXCR on the PCR reads. The sample lists about 22,000 distinct CDR3 sequences; approximately 30% were seen once.

The rearrangement uses TRBV20-1 and TRBJ2-3; TRBD2 agrees at 9 bases. The sample comprised cultured CD4+ T cells from blood. The receptor comes from a human donor with COVID-19. The CDR3 DNA reads TGCAGTGCAGATATAGCGGGGGCGGGAACAGATACGCAGTATTTT. Translation: CSADIAGAGTDTQYF.